The source of this TCR beta chain is a study of spatial heterogeneity in lung cancer. Study background: Detected beta-chain sequences consistently exceeded alpha-chain sequences.

Time point meaning: blood at routine non-recurrence follow-up after resection. Unsorted tumor, nontumor lung tissue or cryopreserved PBMC supplied the whole RNA. This clonotype has a count of ten or more. Every TCR cDNA molecule bore its own unique molecular identifier. TCRdb re-derived calls from the 5' RACE reads in MiXCR, one entry per CDR3 protein. The sample gives tens of thousands of distinct CDR3 sequences, roughly 7% of which show up once; around 35% is in the top ten. The input for sequencing was PBMCs, taken at follow-up. The sequence derives from a female donor with early-stage non-small cell lung cancer.

The CDR3 DNA follows: TGTGCCAGCAGAACAGATGAGGGACAGGTGGGTGAAGCTTTCTTT. Protein: CASRTDEGQVGEAFF. The J gene is TRBJ1-1, the V gene TRBV5-5; 8 bases fit TRBD1. Germline CDR1 reads SGHKS; CDR2 reads YYEKEE (reference sequence). V lost 5 bases, J lost 7 bases, and 13 bases stayed unmatched. CDR3 length equals 15 residues.